This is a list of T cell receptor beta chains from one sample in a study of blood T cell repertoires in COVID-19. Profiling relied on immunoSEQ multiplex PCR, and the TCRdb table lists in-frame clones only, not all of them. This sample yields about 170,000 clones, of which around 82% are seen a single time; 1% to 1.5% belongs to the top ten. Sequenced material: peripheral blood. The receptors were sampled from a man aged 55 to 69 who had recovered from COVID-19. Both conserved end residues are part of each CDR3. The D gene is left open where the match is weak. Only some rows state a clone size, as once, few, many or a class for expanded clones.

J gene: TRBJ2-3; clone size: .; V gene: TRBV5-4; D gene: .; CDR3 DNA: TGTGCCAGCAGCTGGGGCGGTTTAACAGATACGCAGTATTTT; CDR3 protein: CASSWGGLTDTQYF
J gene: TRBJ1-3; clone size: .; V gene: TRBV6-5; D gene: .; CDR3 DNA: TGTGCCAGCAGAAAGACAGGAGATGGAAACACCATATATTTT; CDR3 protein: CASRKTGDGNTIYF
J gene: TRBJ2-7; clone size: .; V gene: TRBV5-8; D gene: TRBD1; CDR3 DNA: TGTGCCAGCAGCTTGGGGCAGGGGGTATACGAGCAGTACTTC; CDR3 protein: CASSLGQGVYEQYF
J gene: TRBJ2-2; clone size: once; V gene: TRBV10-3; D gene: TRBD1; CDR3 DNA: TGTGCCATCAGTGGGGACAGATGGAACACCGGGGAGCTGTTTTTT; CDR3 protein: CAISGDRWNTGELFF
J gene: TRBJ2-7; clone size: .; V gene: TRBV5-8; D gene: .; CDR3 DNA: TGTGCCAGCAGCTCTTGGACCCGAGCGGATAGCTCCTACGAGCAGTACTTC; CDR3 protein: CASSSWTRADSSYEQYF
J gene: TRBJ2-7; clone size: .; V gene: TRBV18; D gene: TRBD1; CDR3 DNA: TGTGCCAGCTCAAGTCCGGGGACAGGGAATCACGAGCAGTACTTC; CDR3 protein: CASSSPGTGNHEQYF
J gene: TRBJ1-1; clone size: once; V gene: TRBV5-4; D gene: .; CDR3 DNA: TGTGCCAGCAGCTTATCCGGGGGTAACACTGAAGCTTTCTTT; CDR3 protein: CASSLSGGNTEAFF
J gene: TRBJ1-1; clone size: once; V gene: TRBV4-3; D gene: .; CDR3 DNA: TGCGCCAGCAGGGTACACGGGAGGAACGCGAACACTGAAGCTTTCTTT; CDR3 protein: CASRVHGRNANTEAFF
J gene: TRBJ1-2; clone size: .; V gene: TRBV27; D gene: TRBD1; CDR3 DNA: TGTGCCAGCAGTACTGGGACAGGGGGCGGGTGGTATGGCTACACCTTC; CDR3 protein: CASSTGTGGGWYGYTF
J gene: TRBJ2-1; clone size: .; V gene: TRBV5-6; D gene: TRBD2; CDR3 DNA: TGTGCCAGCAGCGCCTGGACTAGCCCTTCCTACAATGAGCAGTTCTTC; CDR3 protein: CASSAWTSPSYNEQFF
J gene: TRBJ1-4; clone size: .; V gene: TRBV15; D gene: .; CDR3 DNA: TGTGCCACCAGCAGAGTCAACGGAGGGGAAAAACTGTTTTTT; CDR3 protein: CATSRVNGGEKLFF
J gene: TRBJ1-5; clone size: .; V gene: TRBV18; D gene: .; CDR3 DNA: TGTGCCAGCTCACCGAGCAGCAATCAGCCCCAGCATTTT; CDR3 protein: CASSPSSNQPQHF
J gene: TRBJ2-3; clone size: .; V gene: TRBV21-1; D gene: .; CDR3 DNA: TGTGCCAGCAGCAATAATAGGAGCGGGGGGCCCGGCGGCACAGATACGCAGTATTTT; CDR3 protein: CASSNNRSGGPGGTDTQYF
J gene: TRBJ2-2; clone size: .; V gene: TRBV2; D gene: .; CDR3 DNA: TGTGCCAGCAGTTCGGAACAGGGAGGGGCCGGGGAGCTGTTTTTT; CDR3 protein: CASSSEQGGAGELFF
J gene: TRBJ2-3; clone size: .; V gene: TRBV7-3; D gene: TRBD1; CDR3 DNA: TGTGCCTCCAGTGAGGGGGCAGGAGATACGCAGTATTTT; CDR3 protein: CASSEGAGDTQYF
J gene: TRBJ1-5; clone size: few; V gene: TRBV6-2/TRBV6-3; D gene: TRBD1; CDR3 DNA: TGTGCCAGCAGCTTCGGGACAGGGGACTCTAGCAATCAGCCCCAGCATTTT; CDR3 protein: CASSFGTGDSSNQPQHF
J gene: TRBJ2-1; clone size: few; V gene: TRBV2; D gene: TRBD2; CDR3 DNA: TGTGCCAGCAGTGAATCAGTTTGGAGCGGGGGGACTTACCACTCCTACAATGAGCAGTTCTTC; CDR3 protein: CASSESVWSGGTYHSYNEQFF
J gene: TRBJ2-5; clone size: .; V gene: TRBV7-7; D gene: .; CDR3 DNA: TGTGCTAGCGGAAGGGGGAACCAAGAGACCCAGTACTTC; CDR3 protein: CASGRGNQETQYF
J gene: TRBJ1-2; clone size: .; V gene: TRBV12-3/TRBV12-4; D gene: .; CDR3 DNA: TGTGCCAGCAGTGCGCGGACAGCCTATGGCTACACCTTC; CDR3 protein: CASSARTAYGYTF
J gene: TRBJ1-2; clone size: .; V gene: TRBV4-1; D gene: .; CDR3 DNA: TGCGCCAGCAGCCAAGGCCTAGCACCTTATGGCTACACCTTC; CDR3 protein: CASSQGLAPYGYTF
J gene: TRBJ2-3; clone size: .; V gene: TRBV5-1; D gene: .; CDR3 DNA: TGCGCCAGCAGTTCTCGTTCCGGCACAGATACGCAGTATTTT; CDR3 protein: CASSSRSGTDTQYF
J gene: TRBJ2-2; clone size: .; V gene: TRBV20-1; D gene: TRBD2; CDR3 DNA: TGCAGTGCTAGTCGTCTAGCGGGGGGCCCAGGGTGGGAGCTGTTTTTT; CDR3 protein: CSASRLAGGPGWELFF
J gene: TRBJ1-4; clone size: .; V gene: TRBV28; D gene: .; CDR3 DNA: TGTGCCAGCAGTTCACCACAGGCGACAGGACCTAATGAAAAACTGTTTTTT; CDR3 protein: CASSSPQATGPNEKLFF
J gene: TRBJ1-4; clone size: .; V gene: TRBV12-3/TRBV12-4; D gene: .; CDR3 DNA: TGTGCCAGCAGCCTCGCGGGGGATGAAAAACTGTTTTTT; CDR3 protein: CASSLAGDEKLFF
J gene: TRBJ2-3; clone size: .; V gene: TRBV6-1; D gene: TRBD2; CDR3 DNA: TGTGCCAGCAGTGAAGTACTAGCGGGAGGAACAGATACGCAGTATTTT; CDR3 protein: CASSEVLAGGTDTQYF
J gene: TRBJ2-2; clone size: .; V gene: TRBV3-1/TRBV3-2; D gene: .; CDR3 DNA: TGTGCCAGCAGCCAGTCGGCAGGGGCCTTCAGACCCGGGGAGCTGTTTTTT; CDR3 protein: CASSQSAGAFRPGELFF
J gene: TRBJ2-5; clone size: .; V gene: TRBV5-1; D gene: TRBD1; CDR3 DNA: TGCGCCAGCAGCCCGGGACAGGGAGAGACCCAGTACTTC; CDR3 protein: CASSPGQGETQYF
J gene: TRBJ1-2; clone size: .; V gene: TRBV5-6; D gene: .; CDR3 DNA: TGTGCCAGCAGCTTGGCCGAGGGCTACACCTTC; CDR3 protein: CASSLAEGYTF
J gene: TRBJ1-3; clone size: .; V gene: TRBV18; D gene: .; CDR3 DNA: TGTGCCAGCTCAGCCGACAACTCTGGAAACACCATATATTTT; CDR3 protein: CASSADNSGNTIYF
J gene: TRBJ2-5; clone size: once; V gene: TRBV2; D gene: TRBD2; CDR3 DNA: TGTGCCAGCAGTGCGGATAGCGGGGGGGCCGATGAAGAGACCCAGTACTTC; CDR3 protein: CASSADSGGADEETQYF
J gene: TRBJ1-5; clone size: .; V gene: TRBV7-8; D gene: .; CDR3 DNA: TGTGCCAGCAGCTTAGGGGCACATAACACAAACGGCAATCAGCCCCAGCATTTT; CDR3 protein: CASSLGAHNTNGNQPQHF
J gene: TRBJ1-2; clone size: .; V gene: TRBV11-2; D gene: .; CDR3 DNA: TGTGCCAGCAGCTTAGGCCAGGGGCCTTGGTATGGCTACACCTTC; CDR3 protein: CASSLGQGPWYGYTF
J gene: TRBJ2-3; clone size: .; V gene: TRBV5-1; D gene: TRBD2; CDR3 DNA: TGCGCCAGCAGACCCGGGACTAGCGGCACAGATACGCAGTATTTT; CDR3 protein: CASRPGTSGTDTQYF
J gene: TRBJ2-2; clone size: once; V gene: TRBV19; D gene: .; CDR3 DNA: TGTGCCAGTAGTATCTCCGGGACGAACACCGGGGAGCTGTTTTTT; CDR3 protein: CASSISGTNTGELFF
J gene: TRBJ2-5; clone size: .; V gene: TRBV2; D gene: TRBD2; CDR3 DNA: TGTGCCAGCAGTGACCAGACTAGCGGGCCCCCAAAAAGGGTTAGCCAGTACTTC; CDR3 protein: CASSDQTSGPPKRVSQYF
J gene: TRBJ2-2; clone size: .; V gene: TRBV21-1; D gene: .; CDR3 DNA: TGTGCCAGCACCCTCCACCACAGGGAGTCCGGGGAGCTGTTTTTT; CDR3 protein: CASTLHHRESGELFF
J gene: TRBJ2-7; clone size: .; V gene: TRBV29-1; D gene: .; CDR3 DNA: TGCAGCGTAGCCCTCACCTACGAGCAGTACTTC; CDR3 protein: CSVALTYEQYF
J gene: TRBJ2-1; clone size: .; V gene: TRBV7-6; D gene: .; CDR3 DNA: TGTGCCAGCGATACAGGGAATGAGCAGTTCTTC; CDR3 protein: CASDTGNEQFF